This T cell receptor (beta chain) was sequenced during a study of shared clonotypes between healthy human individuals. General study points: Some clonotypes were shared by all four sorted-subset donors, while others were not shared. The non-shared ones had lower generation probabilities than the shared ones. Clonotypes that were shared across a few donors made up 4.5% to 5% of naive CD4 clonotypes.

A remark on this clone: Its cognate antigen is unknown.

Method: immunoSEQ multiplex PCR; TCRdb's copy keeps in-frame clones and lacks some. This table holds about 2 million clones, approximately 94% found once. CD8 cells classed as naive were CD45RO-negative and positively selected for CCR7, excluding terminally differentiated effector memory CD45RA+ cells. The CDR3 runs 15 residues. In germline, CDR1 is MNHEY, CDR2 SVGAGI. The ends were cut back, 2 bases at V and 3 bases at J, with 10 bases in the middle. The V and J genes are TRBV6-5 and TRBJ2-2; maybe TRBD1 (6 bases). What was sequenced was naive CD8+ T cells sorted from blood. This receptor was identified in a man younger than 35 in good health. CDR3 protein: CASSYETGHTGELFF. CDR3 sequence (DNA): TGTGCCAGCAGTTACGAGACAGGACACACCGGGGAGCTGTTTTTT.